A selection of T cell receptor beta chains follows, all from one sample in a study of identical twins. MiXCR was run by TCRdb on the 5' RACE reads, yielding one entry per CDR3 protein. The sample consists of 1.5 million to 2 million distinct CDR3 sequences, about 30% of them appearing once. The material sequenced was cord blood. These receptors all come from a newborn girl in good health. Both conserved end residues are part of each CDR3. The order of the fields is V gene, clone size, D gene, J gene, CDR3 protein, CDR3 DNA. D genes are given only for firm matches. Expanded clones get a size class; other rows say once, few or many, or leave the size out.

TRBV29-1,many,TRBD2,TRBJ2-3,CSVALAGNADTQYF,TGCAGCGTTGCACTAGCGGGAAACGCAGATACGCAGTATTTT
TRBV20-1,few,TRBD2,TRBJ2-1,CSASWVAGHSYNEQFF,TGCAGTGCTAGCTGGGTAGCGGGGCACTCCTACAATGAGCAGTTCTTC
TRBV4-1,-,-,TRBJ2-7,CASSRYGTVMGDEQYF,TGCGCCAGCAGCCGGTACGGAACGGTCATGGGCGACGAGCAGTACTTC
TRBV28,once,TRBD2,TRBJ2-7,CASSSDDLAGLSYNEQYF,TGTGCCAGCAGTTCCGACGATTTAGCGGGACTTTCCTACAATGAGCAGTACTTC
TRBV6-5,-,-,TRBJ1-1,CASSYRMGAEAFF,TGTGCCAGCAGTTATAGGATGGGGGCCGAAGCTTTCTTT
TRBV7-8,-,TRBD1,TRBJ2-7,CASSLGGTDYYEQYF,TGTGCCAGCAGCTTAGGGGGGACAGATTACTACGAGCAGTACTTC
TRBV27,few,TRBD1,TRBJ1-2,CASSVNRGAYGYTF,TGTGCCAGCAGTGTAAACAGGGGGGCCTATGGCTACACCTTC
TRBV25-1,-,-,TRBJ2-3,CASSVQDRVTDTQYF,TGTGCCAGCAGTGTGCAGGACCGGGTCACAGATACGCAGTATTTT
TRBV14,few,-,TRBJ2-5,CASSQETLLMILKETQYF,TGTGCCAGCAGCCAAGAGACACTCCTAATGATCCTCAAAGAGACCCAGTACTTC
TRBV24-1,-,TRBD2,TRBJ2-5,CATGGGLETQYF,TGTGCCACCGGCGGGGGGTTGGAGACCCAGTACTTC
TRBV6-1,few,-,TRBJ2-3,CASPAGPSTDTQYF,TGTGCCAGCCCGGCGGGGCCTAGCACAGATACGCAGTATTTT
TRBV2,-,-,TRBJ2-7,CASSESSGRYEQYF,TGTGCCAGCAGCGAAAGTAGCGGACGCTACGAGCAGTACTTC
TRBV7-9,-,TRBD2,TRBJ2-3,CASSLLPSGSTDTQYF,TGTGCCAGCAGCTTACTCCCTAGCGGCAGCACAGATACGCAGTATTTT
TRBV20-1,few,-,TRBJ2-3,CSANQPGTDTQYF,TGCAGTGCAAATCAGCCTGGAACAGATACGCAGTATTTT
TRBV4-1,few,TRBD2,TRBJ2-5,CASSKLAGLETQYF,TGCGCCAGCAGCAAACTAGCGGGGCTGGAGACCCAGTACTTC
TRBV20-1,few,TRBD2,TRBJ2-1,CSACLAGSYNEQFF,TGCAGTGCTTGTCTAGCGGGGTCCTACAATGAGCAGTTCTTC
TRBV6-1,-,TRBD1,TRBJ1-4,CASNPDRALNEKLFF,TGTGCCAGCAACCCCGACAGGGCACTTAATGAAAAACTGTTTTTT
TRBV27,-,-,TRBJ2-7,CASSLYYRDIIYEQYF,TGTGCCAGCAGTTTATATTACAGGGACATAATCTACGAGCAGTACTTC
TRBV27,many,-,TRBJ2-7,CASSLHRNTYEQYF,TGTGCCAGCAGTTTACACCGTAACACCTACGAGCAGTACTTC
TRBV5-6,-,TRBD2,TRBJ2-3,CASSLGVRTSGSTDTQYF,TGTGCCAGCAGCTTGGGAGTCCGGACTAGCGGAAGCACAGATACGCAGTATTTT
TRBV5-6,few,-,TRBJ2-4,CASRTLGDKNIQYF,TGTGCCAGCAGGACACTCGGGGACAAAAACATTCAGTACTTC
TRBV11-2,few,TRBD1,TRBJ2-5,CASSHDRGKETQYF,TGTGCCAGCAGCCATGACAGGGGTAAAGAGACCCAGTACTTC
TRBV27,few,-,TRBJ2-7,CASRWYTLYEQYF,TGTGCCAGCAGATGGTATACCCTCTACGAGCAGTACTTC
TRBV12-3/TRBV12-4,-,-,TRBJ2-2,CASSLVTVTNTGELFF,TGTGCCAGCAGTTTAGTAACAGTCACGAACACCGGGGAGCTGTTTTTT
TRBV4-2,-,TRBD1,TRBJ2-7,CASSPWDRGYEQYF,TGTGCCAGCAGCCCCTGGGACAGGGGTTACGAGCAGTACTTC
TRBV18,-,-,TRBJ1-5,CASSPQWGDQPQHF,TGTGCCAGCTCACCACAATGGGGGGATCAGCCCCAGCATTTT
TRBV13,-,TRBD2,TRBJ2-7,CASTPGLAGTYEQYF,TGTGCCAGCACCCCTGGACTAGCGGGTACCTACGAGCAGTACTTC
TRBV6-5,-,-,TRBJ1-4,CASSYGVGSWNEKLFF,TGTGCCAGCAGTTACGGTGTCGGGTCTTGGAATGAAAAACTGTTTTTT
TRBV3-1,few,TRBD2,TRBJ2-5,CASSTTSSGGQETQYF,TGTGCCAGCAGCACTACAAGTAGCGGGGGCCAAGAGACCCAGTACTTC
TRBV29-1,once,TRBD1,TRBJ1-2,CSVSGGAWGYTF,TGCAGCGTATCAGGGGGCGCGTGGGGCTACACCTTC
TRBV10-3,few,TRBD2,TRBJ2-1,CAISGLSGRVYNEQFF,TGTGCCATCAGTGGGCTGAGCGGGAGAGTTTACAATGAGCAGTTCTTC
TRBV20-1,few,-,TRBJ1-6,CSATIGSPLHF,TGCAGTGCTACGATCGGATCACCCCTCCACTTT
TRBV6-1,few,TRBD2,TRBJ2-3,CATRTSGGTDTQYF,TGTGCCACGCGGACTAGCGGGGGGACAGATACGCAGTATTTT
TRBV5-1,once,-,TRBJ2-5,CASSYLRGQGEQYF,TGCGCCAGCAGTTATCTCCGGGGGCAGGGTGAGCAGTACTTC
TRBV11-1,-,-,TRBJ2-1,CASSYSLSSYNEQFF,TGTGCCAGCAGCTACAGCCTAAGCTCCTACAATGAGCAGTTCTTC
TRBV27,many,-,TRBJ2-7,CASSLPPISYEQYF,TGTGCCAGCAGTTTACCCCCGATCTCCTACGAGCAGTACTTC
TRBV5-8,-,-,TRBJ1-1,CASSRRGGRNTEAFF,TGTGCCAGCAGCCGCCGTGGGGGGAGAAACACTGAAGCTTTCTTT
TRBV5-1,-,-,TRBJ2-5,CASRRLVGPYQETQYF,TGCGCCAGCCGGCGGCTAGTGGGACCTTATCAAGAGACCCAGTACTTC
TRBV15,once,-,TRBJ2-1,CATSVGPDLNEQFF,TGTGCCACCAGCGTGGGACCCGACCTCAATGAGCAGTTCTTC
TRBV12-3/TRBV12-4,-,-,TRBJ2-7,CASSRLAPSPHEQYF,TGTGCCAGCAGCAGGCTAGCTCCGAGCCCCCACGAGCAGTACTTC
TRBV30,few,-,TRBJ1-2,CAWEGGHYGYTF,TGTGCCTGGGAGGGAGGGCACTATGGCTACACCTTC
TRBV13,few,TRBD2,TRBJ2-7,CASSLSTSEVGEQYF,TGTGCCAGCAGCTTATCGACTAGCGAGGTTGGTGAGCAGTACTTC
TRBV12-3/TRBV12-4,-,-,TRBJ1-4,CAISSEATNEKLFF,TGTGCCATCAGTTCGGAGGCAACTAATGAAAAACTGTTTTTT
TRBV3-1,-,-,TRBJ2-4,CASSQGQFIAKNIQYF,TGTGCCAGCAGCCAAGGGCAGTTTATAGCCAAAAACATTCAGTACTTC
TRBV4-1,few,-,TRBJ1-2,CASSQHRARANGYTF,TGCGCCAGCAGCCAACACAGGGCTCGCGCTAATGGCTACACCTTC
TRBV2,few,-,TRBJ1-6,CASTIGSPLHF,TGTGCCAGCACTATCGGTTCACCCCTCCACTTT
TRBV10-2,many,-,TRBJ1-2,CASTDTSILNYGYTF,TGCGCCAGCACAGACACCTCTATTCTGAACTATGGCTACACCTTC
TRBV24-1,few,TRBD2,TRBJ2-1,CATSDLTSGRADEQFF,TGTGCCACCAGTGATTTGACTAGCGGGAGGGCCGATGAGCAGTTCTTC